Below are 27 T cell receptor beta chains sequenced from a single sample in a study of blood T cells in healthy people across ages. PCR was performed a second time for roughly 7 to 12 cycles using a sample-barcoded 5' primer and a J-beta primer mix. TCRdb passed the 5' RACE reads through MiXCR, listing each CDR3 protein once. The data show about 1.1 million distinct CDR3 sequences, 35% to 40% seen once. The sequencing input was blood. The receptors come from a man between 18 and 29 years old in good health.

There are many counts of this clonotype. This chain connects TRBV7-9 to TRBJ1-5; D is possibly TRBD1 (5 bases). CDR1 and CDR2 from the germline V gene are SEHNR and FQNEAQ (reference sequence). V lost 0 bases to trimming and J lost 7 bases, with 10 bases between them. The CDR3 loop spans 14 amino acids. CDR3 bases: TGTGCCAGCAGCTTAGCAGGGGCGGGACAGCCCCAGCATTTT. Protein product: CASSLAGAGQPQHF.

CDR3 region: CASISQGYNEQYF. The CDR3 DNA reads TGTGCCAGCATCAGCCAGGGATACAATGAGCAGTACTTC. The V call is TRBV7-2, the J call TRBJ2-7, with D possibly matching TRBD1 (5 bases). Trimming took 7 bases from V and 7 from J, leaving 17 bases between them. The CDR3 covers 13 residues. In germline, CDR1 is SGHTA, CDR2 FQGNSA. Full variable domain (remainder filled in from reference TRBV7-2 and TRBJ2-7): GAGVSQSPSNKVTEKGKDVELRCDPISGHTALYWYRQSLGQGLEFLIYFQGNSAPDKSGLPSDRFSAERTGGSVSTLTIQRTQQEDSAVYLCASISQGYNEQYFGPGTRLTVT.

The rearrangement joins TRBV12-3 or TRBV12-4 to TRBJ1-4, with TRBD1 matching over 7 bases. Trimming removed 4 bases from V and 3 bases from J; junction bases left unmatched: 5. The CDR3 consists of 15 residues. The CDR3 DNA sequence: TGTGCCAGCAGTTCTAGTACAGGGGCTAATGAAAAACTGTTTTTT. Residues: CASSSSTGANEKLFF.

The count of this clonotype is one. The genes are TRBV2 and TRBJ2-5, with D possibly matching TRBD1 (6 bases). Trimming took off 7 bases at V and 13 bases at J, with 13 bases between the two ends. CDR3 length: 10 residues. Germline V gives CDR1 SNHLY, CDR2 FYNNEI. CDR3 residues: CASIAQGTYF. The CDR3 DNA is TGTGCCAGCATCGCACAGGGTACGTACTTC.

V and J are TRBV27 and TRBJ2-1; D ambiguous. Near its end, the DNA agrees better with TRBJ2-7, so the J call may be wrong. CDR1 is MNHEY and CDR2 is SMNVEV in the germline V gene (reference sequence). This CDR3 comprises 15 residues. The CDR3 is CASSLFTSSYNEQYF. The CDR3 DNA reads TGTGCCAGCAGTTTATTTACGAGCTCCTACAATGAGCAGTACTTC.

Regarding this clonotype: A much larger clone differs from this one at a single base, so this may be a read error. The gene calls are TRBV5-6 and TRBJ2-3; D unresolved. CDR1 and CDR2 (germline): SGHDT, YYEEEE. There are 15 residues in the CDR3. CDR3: CVSTKVDHSTDTQYF. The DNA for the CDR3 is TGTGTCAGCACCAAGGTGGACCACTCCACAGATACGCAGTATTTT.

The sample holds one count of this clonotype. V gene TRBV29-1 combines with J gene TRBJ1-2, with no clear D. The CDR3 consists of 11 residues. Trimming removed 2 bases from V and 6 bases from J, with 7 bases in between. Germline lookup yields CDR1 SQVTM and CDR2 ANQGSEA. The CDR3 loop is CSVESSHGYTF. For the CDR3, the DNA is TGCAGCGTTGAAAGCAGCCATGGCTACACCTTC.

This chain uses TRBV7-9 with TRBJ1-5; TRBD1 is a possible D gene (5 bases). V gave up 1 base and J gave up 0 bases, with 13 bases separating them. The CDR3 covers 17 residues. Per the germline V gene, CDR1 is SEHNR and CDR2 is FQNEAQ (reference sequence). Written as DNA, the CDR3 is TGTGCCAGCAGCTTAGTACAGGTACCGTATAGCAATCAGCCCCAGCATTTT. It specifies CASSLVQVPYSNQPQHF.

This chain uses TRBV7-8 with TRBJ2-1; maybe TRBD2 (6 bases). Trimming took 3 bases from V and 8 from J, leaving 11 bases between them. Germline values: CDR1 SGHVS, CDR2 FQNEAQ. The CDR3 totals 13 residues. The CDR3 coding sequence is TGTGCCAGCAGCTTTGGAGGGGTTGATGAGCAGTTCTTC. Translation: CASSFGGVDEQFF.

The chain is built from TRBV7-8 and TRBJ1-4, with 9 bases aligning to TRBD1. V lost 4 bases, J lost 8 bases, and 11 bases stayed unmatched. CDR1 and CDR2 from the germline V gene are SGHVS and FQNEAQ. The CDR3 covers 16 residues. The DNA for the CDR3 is TGTGCCAGCAGCTCCCCAACCGGGACAGGGAAAGAAAAACTGTTTTTT. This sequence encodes CASSSPTGTGKEKLFF.

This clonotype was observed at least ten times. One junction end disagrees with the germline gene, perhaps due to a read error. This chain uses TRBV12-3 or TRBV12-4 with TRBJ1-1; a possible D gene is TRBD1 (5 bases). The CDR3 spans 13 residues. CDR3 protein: CASSFDSNTEAFF. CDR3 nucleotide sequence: TGCGCCAGCAGCTTCGACAGTAACACTGAAGCTTTCTTT.

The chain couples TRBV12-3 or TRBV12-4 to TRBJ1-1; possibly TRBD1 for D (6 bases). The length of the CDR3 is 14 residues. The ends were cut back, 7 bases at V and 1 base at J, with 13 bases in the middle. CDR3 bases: TGTGCCAGCACCTATGGACAGCAGAACACTGAAGCTTTCTTT. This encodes CASTYGQQNTEAFF.

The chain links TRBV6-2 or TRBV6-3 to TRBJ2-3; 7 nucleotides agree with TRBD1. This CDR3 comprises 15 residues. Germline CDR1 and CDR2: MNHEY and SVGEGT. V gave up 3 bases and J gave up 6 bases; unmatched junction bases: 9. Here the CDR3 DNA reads TGTGCCAGCAGTTATTGGACCCCGACAGGGGATACGCAGTATTTT. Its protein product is CASSYWTPTGDTQYF.

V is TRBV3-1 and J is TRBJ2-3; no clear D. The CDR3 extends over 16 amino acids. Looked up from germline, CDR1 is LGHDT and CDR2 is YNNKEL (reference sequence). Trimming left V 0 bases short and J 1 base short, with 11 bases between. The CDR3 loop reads CASSQDRLVGTDTQYF. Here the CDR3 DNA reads TGTGCCAGCAGCCAAGACAGACTTGTTGGCACAGATACGCAGTATTTT.

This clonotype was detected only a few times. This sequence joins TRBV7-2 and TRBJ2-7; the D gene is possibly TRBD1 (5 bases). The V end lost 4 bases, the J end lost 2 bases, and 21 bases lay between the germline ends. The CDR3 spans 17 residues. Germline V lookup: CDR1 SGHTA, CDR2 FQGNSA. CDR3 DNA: TGTGCCAGCAGCTACCTAGGTAGTCGGACACCGACCTACGAGCAGTACTTC. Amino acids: CASSYLGSRTPTYEQYF.

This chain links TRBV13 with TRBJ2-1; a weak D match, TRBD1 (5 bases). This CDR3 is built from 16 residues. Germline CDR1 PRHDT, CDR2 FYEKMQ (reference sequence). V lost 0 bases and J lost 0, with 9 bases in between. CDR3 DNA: TGTGCCAGCAGCTTAGGCACACAGGTCTCCTACAATGAGCAGTTCTTC. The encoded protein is CASSLGTQVSYNEQFF.

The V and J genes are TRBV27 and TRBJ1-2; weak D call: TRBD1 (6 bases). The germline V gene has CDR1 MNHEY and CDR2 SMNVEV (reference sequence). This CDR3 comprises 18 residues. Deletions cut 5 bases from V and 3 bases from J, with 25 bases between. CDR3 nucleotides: TGTGCCAGCAGTCCAATACCGATAACCGGGACACTCGACTATGGCTACACCTTC. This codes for CASSPIPITGTLDYGYTF.

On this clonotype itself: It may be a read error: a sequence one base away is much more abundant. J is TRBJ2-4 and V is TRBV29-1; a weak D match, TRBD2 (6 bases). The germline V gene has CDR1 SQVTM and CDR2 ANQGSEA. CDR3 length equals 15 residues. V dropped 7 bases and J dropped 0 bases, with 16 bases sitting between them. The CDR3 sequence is CSAGKAGEAKNIQYF. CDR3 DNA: TGCAGCGCGGGGAAAGCGGGCGAAGCCAAAAACATTCAGTACTTC.

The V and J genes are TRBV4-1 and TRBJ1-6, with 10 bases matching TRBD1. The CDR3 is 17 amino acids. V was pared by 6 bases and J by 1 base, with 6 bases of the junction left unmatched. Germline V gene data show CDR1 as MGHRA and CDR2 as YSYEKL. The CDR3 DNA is TGCGCCAGCAGACCCGGGACAGGGGCATCCTATAATTCACCCCTCCACTTT. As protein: CASRPGTGASYNSPLHF.

Here the CDR3 DNA reads TGTGCCACCTCGGGACAGGCTAAAGAGACCCAGTACTTC. It is translated as CATSGQAKETQYF. This chain links TRBV10-3 with TRBJ2-5, with 8 bases identical to TRBD1. Germline V CDR1 and CDR2: ENHRY, SYGVKD. This CDR3 is built from 13 residues. The V segment lost 10 bases and the J segment 3 bases; nucleotides outside the gene matches: 7.

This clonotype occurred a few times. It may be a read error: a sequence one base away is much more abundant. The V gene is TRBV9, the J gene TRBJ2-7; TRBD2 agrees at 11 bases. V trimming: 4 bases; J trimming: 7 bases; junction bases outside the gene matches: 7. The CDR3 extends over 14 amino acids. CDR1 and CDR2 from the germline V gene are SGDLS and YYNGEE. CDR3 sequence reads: CASSISGGENEQYF. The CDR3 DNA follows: TGTGCCAGCAGCATTAGCGGGGGGGAAAATGAGCAGTACTTC.

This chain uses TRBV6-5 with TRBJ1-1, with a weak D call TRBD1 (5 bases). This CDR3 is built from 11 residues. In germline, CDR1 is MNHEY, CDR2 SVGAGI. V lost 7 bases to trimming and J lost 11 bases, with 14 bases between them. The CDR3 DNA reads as TGTGCCAGCACCCTTGCAGGGAGGGCTTTCTTT. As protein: CASTLAGRAFF.

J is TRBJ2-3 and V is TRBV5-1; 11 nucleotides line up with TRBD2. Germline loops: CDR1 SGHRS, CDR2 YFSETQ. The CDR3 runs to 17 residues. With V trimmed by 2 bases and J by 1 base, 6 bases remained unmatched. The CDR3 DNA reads TGCGCCAGCAGCTTCGGACTACTAGCGGGAGGCACAGATACGCAGTATTTT. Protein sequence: CASSFGLLAGGTDTQYF. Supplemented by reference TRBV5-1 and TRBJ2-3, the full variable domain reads KAGVTQTPRYLIKTRGQQVTLSCSPISGHRSVSWYQQTPGQGLQFLFEYFSETQRNKGNFPGRFSGRQFSNSRSEMNVSTLELGDSALYLCASSFGLLAGGTDTQYFGPGTRLTVL.

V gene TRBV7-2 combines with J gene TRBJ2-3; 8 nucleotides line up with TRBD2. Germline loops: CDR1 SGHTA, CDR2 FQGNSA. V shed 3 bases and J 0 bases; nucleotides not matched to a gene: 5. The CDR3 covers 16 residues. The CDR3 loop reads CASSFSLAGSTDTQYF. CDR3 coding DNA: TGTGCCAGCAGCTTTTCCTTAGCGGGGAGCACAGATACGCAGTATTTT. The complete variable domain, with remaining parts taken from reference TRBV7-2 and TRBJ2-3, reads GAGVSQSPSNKVTEKGKDVELRCDPISGHTALYWYRQSLGQGLEFLIYFQGNSAPDKSGLPSDRFSAERTGGSVSTLTIQRTQQEDSAVYLCASSFSLAGSTDTQYFGPGTRLTVL.

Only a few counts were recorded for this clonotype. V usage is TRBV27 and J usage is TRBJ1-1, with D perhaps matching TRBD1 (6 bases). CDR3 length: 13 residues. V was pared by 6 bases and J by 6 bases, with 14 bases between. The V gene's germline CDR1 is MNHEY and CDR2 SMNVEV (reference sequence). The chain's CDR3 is CASRGALGSEAFF. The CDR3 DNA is TGTGCCAGCAGGGGGGCCCTGGGGTCTGAAGCTTTCTTT.

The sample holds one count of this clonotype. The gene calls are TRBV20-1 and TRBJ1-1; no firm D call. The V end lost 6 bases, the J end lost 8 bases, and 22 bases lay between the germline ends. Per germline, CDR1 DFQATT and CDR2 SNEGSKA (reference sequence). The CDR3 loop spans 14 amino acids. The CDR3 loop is CSAEGEGSSNEAFF. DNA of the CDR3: TGCAGTGCCGAGGGTGAGGGCTCAAGCAACGAAGCTTTCTTT.

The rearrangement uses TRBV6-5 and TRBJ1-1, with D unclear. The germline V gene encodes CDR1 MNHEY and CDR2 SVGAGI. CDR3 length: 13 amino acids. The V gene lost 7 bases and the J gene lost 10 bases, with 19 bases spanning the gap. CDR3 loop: CASTRDQDGRAFF. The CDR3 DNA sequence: TGTGCCAGCACAAGGGATCAGGACGGACGAGCTTTCTTT.